This is a list of T cell receptor beta chains from one sample in a study of T-cell memory formation after mild COVID-19. TCRdb reprocessed the 5' RACE reads via MiXCR and lists one record per CDR3 protein. The data contain more than 350,000 distinct CDR3 sequences, approximately 16% of them singletons. Material: PBMCs or a T cell subset sorted from them (not recorded which). These receptors originate from a man younger than 30 who had mild COVID-19 (a few samples of this study predate the infection). Cell type and time point are not known. Both conserved end residues are part of each CDR3. D genes are given only for firm matches. Size tells how often a clone was seen (once, few, many) or the class of an expanded clone, and some rows leave it out.

clone_size	j_call	d_call	v_call	cdr3_aa	cdr3_nt
many	TRBJ2-5	-	TRBV29-1	CSGNSKETQYF	TGCAGCGGGAATTCGAAAGAGACCCAGTACTTC
few	TRBJ2-5	TRBD1	TRBV12-3/TRBV12-4	CASSSPGGTETQYF	TGTGCCAGCAGTTCCCCAGGGGGTACCGAGACCCAGTACTTC
-	TRBJ1-2	-	TRBV7-8	CASSPRGRIGGYTF	TGTGCCAGCAGCCCCAGGGGACGCATAGGTGGCTACACCTTC
few	TRBJ2-5	-	TRBV11-2	CASSPTLDGGETQYF	TGTGCCAGCAGCCCTACCCTGGACGGGGGTGAGACCCAGTACTTC
few	TRBJ2-1	TRBD2	TRBV5-1	CASSLWLAGGNEQFF	TGCGCCAGCAGCTTGTGGCTAGCGGGGGGGAATGAGCAGTTCTTC
-	TRBJ1-2	-	TRBV4-1	CASSQDLVKSLEFYGYTF	TGCGCCAGCAGCCAAGATTTGGTGAAGTCCCTAGAGTTCTATGGCTACACCTTC
-	TRBJ1-6	-	TRBV7-2	CASSLGRNNSPLHF	TGTGCCAGCAGCTTAGGTCGGAATAATTCACCCCTCCACTTT
-	TRBJ1-2	-	TRBV7-2	CASSFVGGWREGYTF	TGTGCCAGCAGCTTCGTGGGGGGGTGGAGGGAAGGCTACACCTTC
few	TRBJ1-5	TRBD1	TRBV20-1	CSASRPGQGTQPQHF	TGCAGTGCTAGTCGCCCGGGACAGGGTACTCAGCCCCAGCATTTT
-	TRBJ2-1	-	TRBV28	CASSLGGDPFEQFF	TGTGCCAGCAGTTTGGGCGGGGACCCTTTTGAGCAGTTCTTC
few	TRBJ2-5	TRBD2	TRBV4-3	CASSQDPSGGLETQYF	TGCGCCAGCAGCCAAGACCCTAGCGGGGGGTTAGAGACCCAGTACTTC
-	TRBJ2-1	-	TRBV6-5	CASSYSSYTVGNEQFF	TGTGCCAGCAGTTACTCTAGTTATACAGTAGGCAATGAGCAGTTCTTC
few	TRBJ2-7	-	TRBV20-1	CSVSPGAREQYF	TGCAGTGTTAGCCCGGGGGCGCGAGAGCAGTACTTC
-	TRBJ2-5	-	TRBV29-1	CSVEDLTEEEETQYF	TGCAGCGTTGAAGATCTGACAGAAGAAGAAGAGACCCAGTACTTC
-	TRBJ2-1	-	TRBV5-4	CASSTDYNEQFF	TGTGCCAGCAGCACGGACTACAATGAGCAGTTCTTC
-	TRBJ2-2	-	TRBV12-3/TRBV12-4	CASSFWGAGELFF	TGTGCCAGCAGTTTCTGGGGGGCCGGGGAGCTGTTTTTT
-	TRBJ2-2	TRBD2	TRBV12-3/TRBV12-4	CASNSAGYTGELFF	TGTGCCAGCAACTCAGCGGGGTACACCGGGGAGCTGTTTTTT
-	TRBJ2-2	-	TRBV7-2	CASSPRVLNTGELFF	TGTGCCAGCAGCCCCCGGGTTTTGAACACCGGGGAGCTGTTTTTT
-	TRBJ1-1	-	TRBV2	CAVQSALNTEAFF	TGTGCCGTACAAAGCGCTCTGAACACTGAAGCTTTCTTT
-	TRBJ1-1	-	TRBV10-3	CAISVGVNTEAFF	TGTGCCATCAGTGTTGGAGTGAACACTGAAGCTTTCTTT
-	TRBJ1-4	-	TRBV20-1	CSARKDGDFREKLFF	TGCAGTGCTAGGAAAGATGGGGACTTCCGTGAAAAACTGTTTTTT
few	TRBJ2-5	-	TRBV15	CATSRVRDGETQYF	TGTGCCACCAGCAGAGTCAGGGATGGAGAGACCCAGTACTTC
few	TRBJ2-3	TRBD2	TRBV5-1	CASSSLAGGQDTQYF	TGCGCCAGCAGCTCATTAGCGGGGGGGCAAGATACGCAGTATTTT
many	TRBJ1-2	-	TRBV7-6	CASSLTAANYGYTF	TGTGCCAGCAGCTTAACGGCAGCTAACTATGGCTACACCTTC
few	TRBJ2-5	-	TRBV6-5	CASCMTLAEETQDF	TGTGCCAGCTGCATGACCTTAGCGGAAGAGACCCAGGACTTC
-	TRBJ2-3	-	TRBV4-1	CASSVLGEDTQYF	TGCGCCAGCAGCGTCCTAGGGGAAGATACGCAGTATTTT